The 17 T cell receptor beta chains given below trace back to one sample, sequenced in a study of blood T cell repertoires in COVID-19 (dated by TCRdb to the early 2020s). Receptor libraries were prepared by the immunoSEQ multiplex PCR assay. Sourced from immuneACCESS, this table was stored by TCRdb with only in-frame sequences that have V and J called. A share of the clones is absent; for the studies checked, an unresolved V gene accounts for under half, and the remainder has no known explanation. In this sample the table shows hundreds of thousands of clones, about four fifths of which occur a single time. The ten largest clones capture roughly 2.5% of the sample. The source material was peripheral blood. Receptor source: a woman between 35 and 50 years old with active or convalescent COVID-19.

V gene TRBV9 combines with J gene TRBJ2-4; the D gene is possibly TRBD2 (5 bases). The CDR3 is made up of 13 amino acids. Germline-derived CDR1 and CDR2 are SGDLS and YYNGEE. Trimming left V 5 bases short and J 10 bases short, with 16 bases between. CDR3 residues: CASRPSGSGIQYF. CDR3 sequence (DNA): TGTGCCAGCAGGCCCTCCGGATCGGGGATTCAGTACTTC.

The gene calls are TRBV7-2 and TRBJ2-3; D remains unclear. The V gene lost 2 bases and the J gene lost 5 bases, with 5 bases spanning the gap. The CDR3 spans 12 residues. Germline CDR1 is SGHTA and CDR2 is FQGNSA. CDR3 bases: TGTGCCAGCAGCTTAACCGGAGATACGCAGTATTTT. Translation gives CASSLTGDTQYF.

The V call is TRBV4-1, the J call TRBJ1-1; D uncertain. The V end was cut by 1 base, the J end by 5 bases, with 8 bases between. Germline V lookup: CDR1 MGHRA, CDR2 YSYEKL. The CDR3 is made up of 13 amino acids. The CDR3 loop reads CASSQGTETEAFF. The CDR3 DNA sequence: TGCGCCAGCAGCCAAGGTACAGAAACTGAAGCTTTCTTT.

The chain couples TRBV24-1 to TRBJ2-3; tentative D call: TRBD2 (5 bases). Trimming took 0 bases from V and 1 from J, leaving 7 bases between them. Germline CDR1 and CDR2: KGHDR and SFDVKD. The CDR3 is made up of 15 amino acids. The CDR3 bases are TGTGCCACCAGTGATTTGCGGGATCGCACAGATACGCAGTATTTT. It translates to CATSDLRDRTDTQYF.

The genes are TRBV9 and TRBJ1-6, with 7 nucleotides matching TRBD1. With V trimmed by 2 bases and J by 6 bases, 2 bases remained unmatched. Looked up from germline, CDR1 is SGDLS and CDR2 is YYNGEE. This CDR3 contains 14 residues. CDR3 sequence (DNA): TGTGCCAGCAGCGTCCGGGACAGTAATTCACCCCTCCACTTT. Translated, it gives CASSVRDSNSPLHF.

On this clone: The sample carries other DNA sequences with the same CDR3. V usage is TRBV10-1 and J usage is TRBJ1-1, with D possibly TRBD1 on 6 matching bases. Between the trimmed V and J ends, which lost 0 bases and 4 bases, there was a span of 6 bases. Germline V gives CDR1 WNHNN, CDR2 SYGVQD (reference sequence). The length of the CDR3 is 13 residues. Written as DNA, the CDR3 is TGCGCCAGCAGTGAGTCAGGGGGCACTGAAGCTTTCTTT. The encoded protein is CASSESGGTEAFF.

The gene calls are TRBV7-8 and TRBJ1-5; the D gene is possibly TRBD1 (6 bases). This CDR3 comprises 15 residues. Trimming stripped 4 bases from V and 2 bases from J, with 12 bases between. The germline gives CDR1 SGHVS, CDR2 FQNEAQ. Here the CDR3 DNA reads TGTGCCAGCAGCTCGCCCAGGGGAGGCAATCAGCCCCAGCATTTT. This encodes CASSSPRGGNQPQHF. The full variable domain, rest sourced from reference TRBV7-8 and TRBJ1-5, is GAGVSQSPRYKVAKRGQDVALRCDPISGHVSLFWYQQALGQGPEFLTYFQNEAQLDKSGLPSDRFFAERPEGSVSTLKIQRTQQEDSAVYLCASSSPRGGNQPQHFGDGTRLSIL.

This sequence joins TRBV2 and TRBJ2-2, with 8 bases matching TRBD1. With V trimmed by 6 bases and J by 1 base, 4 bases remained unmatched. The CDR3 totals 15 residues. CDR1 SNHLY and CDR2 FYNNEI come from the germline V gene. The CDR3 spells CASRHRGKNTGELFF. The CDR3 DNA reads as TGTGCCAGCAGACACAGGGGGAAGAACACCGGGGAGCTGTTTTTT. The variable domain in full, completed from reference TRBV2 and TRBJ2-2, reads EPEVTQTPSHQVTQMGQEVILRCVPISNHLYFYWYRQILGQKVEFLVSFYNNEISEKSEIFDDQFSVERPDGSNFTLKIRSTKLEDSAMYFCASRHRGKNTGELFFGEGSRLTVL.

As to this clone: The sample holds other DNA sequences that translate to the same CDR3. The rearrangement links TRBV5-1 to TRBJ1-2, with D possibly matching TRBD1 (6 bases). Trimming took 4 bases from V and 8 from J, leaving 12 bases between them. CDR3 length: 12 amino acids. Per the germline V gene, CDR1 is SGHRS and CDR2 is YFSETQ. CDR3 sequence reads: CASSLDSYGYTF. The DNA for the CDR3 is TGCGCCAGCAGCCTGGACAGCTACGGCTACACCTTC.

The chain has TRBV10-3 and TRBJ1-3, with a possible D match to TRBD1 (6 bases). The germline V gene has CDR1 ENHRY and CDR2 SYGVKD. This CDR3 is 14 amino acids long. V was shortened by 6 bases and J by 1 base, with 10 bases between the two germline ends. This CDR3 is CAISTQGSGNTIYF. The CDR3 DNA is TGTGCCATCAGCACACAGGGTTCTGGAAACACCATATATTTT.

The chain uses TRBV10-3 and TRBJ2-3; 10 positions agree with TRBD1. Germline V lookup: CDR1 ENHRY, CDR2 SYGVKD. J gave up 1 base and V 6 bases, and 13 bases lay outside the gene matches. This CDR3 contains 18 residues. Written as DNA, the CDR3 is TGTGCCATCAGGGCCTCGACGGACAGGGGGTATCGCACAGATACGCAGTATTTT. It codes for CAIRASTDRGYRTDTQYF.

V is TRBV24-1 and J is TRBJ2-1; TRBD1 is a possible D gene (5 bases). V lost 2 bases and J lost 3, with 13 bases in between. Germline V gene lookup returns CDR1 KGHDR and CDR2 SFDVKD. The CDR3 is made up of 16 amino acids. CDR3 residues: CATSDSMVRGYNEQFF. The CDR3 DNA reads as TGTGCCACCAGTGATTCGATGGTAAGGGGCTACAATGAGCAGTTCTTC.

This chain uses TRBV11-3 with TRBJ1-2; 7 bases agree with TRBD1. There are 19 residues in the CDR3. Per the germline V gene, CDR1 is SGHNT and CDR2 is YENEEA. V dropped 1 base and J dropped 3; count of bases not matched to a gene: 17. CDR3 amino acids: CASSLAIAGTEELDYGYTF. The DNA of the CDR3 is TGTGCCAGCAGCTTAGCGATTGCGGGGACAGAGGAGCTAGACTATGGCTACACCTTC.

This rearrangement joins TRBV6-5 to TRBJ1-2; the D gene is possibly TRBD1 (5 bases). Deletions cut 0 bases from V and 7 bases from J, with 9 bases between. The CDR3 is 13 amino acids. The germline gives CDR1 MNHEY, CDR2 SVGAGI. In DNA, the CDR3 is TGTGCCAGCAGTTACTCAGGGGCGGCTGGCTACACCTTC. Translating it yields CASSYSGAAGYTF.

V and J are TRBV6-6 and TRBJ2-3; 7 bases agree with TRBD2. V shed 7 bases, J shed 2 bases, and the junction held 9 bases outside the gene matches. This CDR3 is 15 amino acids long. CDR1 is MNHNY and CDR2 is SVGAGI in the germline V gene (reference sequence). As DNA, the CDR3 is TGTGCCAGCACAGGACCAGCGGGACCCACAGATACGCAGTATTTT. It is translated as CASTGPAGPTDTQYF.

The chain uses TRBV4-3 and TRBJ1-4; TRBD1 matches 10 bases. CDR1 LGHNA and CDR2 YSLEER come from the germline V gene. With V trimmed by 0 bases and J by 1 base, 2 bases remained unmatched. This CDR3 has 17 amino acids. The CDR3 region is CASSQDGQGGTNEKLFF. The CDR3 nucleotides read TGCGCCAGCAGCCAAGATGGACAGGGGGGAACTAATGAAAAACTGTTTTTT.

This clone was detected once. V usage is TRBV5-1 and J usage is TRBJ2-1, with 15 bases that match TRBD2. The CDR3 loop spans 14 amino acids. The germline V gene has CDR1 SGHRS and CDR2 YFSETQ. J lost 10 bases, V lost 3 bases, and 2 bases had no gene match. In DNA, the CDR3 is TGCGCCAGCAGCTGGACTAGCGGGAGGGCAGAGCAGTTCTTC. Translating gives CASSWTSGRAEQFF.